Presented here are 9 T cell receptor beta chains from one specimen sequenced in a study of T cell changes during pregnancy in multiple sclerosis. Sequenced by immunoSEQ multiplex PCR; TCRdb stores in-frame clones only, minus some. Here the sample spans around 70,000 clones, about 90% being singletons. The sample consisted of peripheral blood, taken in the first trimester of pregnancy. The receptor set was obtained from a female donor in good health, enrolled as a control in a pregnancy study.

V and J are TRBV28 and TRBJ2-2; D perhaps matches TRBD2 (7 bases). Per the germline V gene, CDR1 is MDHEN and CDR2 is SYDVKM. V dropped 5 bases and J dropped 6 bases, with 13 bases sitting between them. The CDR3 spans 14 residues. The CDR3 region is CASSAHGGPGELFF. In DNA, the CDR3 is TGTGCCAGCAGTGCCCACGGGGGGCCCGGGGAGCTGTTTTTT.

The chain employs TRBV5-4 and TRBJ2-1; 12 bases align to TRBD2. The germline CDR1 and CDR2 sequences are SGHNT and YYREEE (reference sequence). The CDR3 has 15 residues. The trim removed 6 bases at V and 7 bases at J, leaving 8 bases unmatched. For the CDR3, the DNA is TGTGCCAGCACCCTGCGACTAGCGGGAGAGAATGAGCAGTTCTTC. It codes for CASTLRLAGENEQFF.

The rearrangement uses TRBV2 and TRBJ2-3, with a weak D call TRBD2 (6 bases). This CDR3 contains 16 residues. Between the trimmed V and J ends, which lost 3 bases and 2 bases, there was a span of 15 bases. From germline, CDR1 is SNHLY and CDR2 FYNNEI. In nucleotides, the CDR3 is TGTGCCAGCAGTGAGAGGATTAGCGGTTTCACAGATACGCAGTATTTT. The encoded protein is CASSERISGFTDTQYF.

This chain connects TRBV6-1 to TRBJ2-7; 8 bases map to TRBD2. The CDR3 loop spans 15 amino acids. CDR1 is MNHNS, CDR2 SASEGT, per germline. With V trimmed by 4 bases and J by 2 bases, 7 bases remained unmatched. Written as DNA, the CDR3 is TGTGCCAGCAGTGTTTCGGCGGGAGGTCCCTACGAGCAGTACTTC. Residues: CASSVSAGGPYEQYF.

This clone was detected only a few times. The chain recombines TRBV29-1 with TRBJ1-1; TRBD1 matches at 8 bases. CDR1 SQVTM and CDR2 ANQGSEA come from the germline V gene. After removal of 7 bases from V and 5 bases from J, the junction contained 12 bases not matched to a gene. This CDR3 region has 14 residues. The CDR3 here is CSALNSQGATEAFF. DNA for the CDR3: TGCAGCGCCCTCAATTCTCAGGGGGCGACTGAAGCTTTCTTT.

The CDR3 region has the DNA TGTGCCAGCAGCCCACGGAGATGGGAGACCCAGTACTTC. This gives the protein CASSPRRWETQYF. This rearrangement joins TRBV11-1 to TRBJ2-5, with D uncertain. Germline V gives CDR1 SGHAT, CDR2 FQDESV (reference sequence). The CDR3 runs to 13 residues. The ends were cut back, 5 bases at V and 5 bases at J, with 12 bases in the middle.

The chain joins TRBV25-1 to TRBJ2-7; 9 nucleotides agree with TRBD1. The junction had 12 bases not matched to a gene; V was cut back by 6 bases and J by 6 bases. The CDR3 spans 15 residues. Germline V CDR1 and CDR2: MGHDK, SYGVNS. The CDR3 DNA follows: TGTGCCAGCAGGGCGTCCGGGACAGGGCTAGGCGAGCAGTACTTC. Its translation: CASRASGTGLGEQYF.

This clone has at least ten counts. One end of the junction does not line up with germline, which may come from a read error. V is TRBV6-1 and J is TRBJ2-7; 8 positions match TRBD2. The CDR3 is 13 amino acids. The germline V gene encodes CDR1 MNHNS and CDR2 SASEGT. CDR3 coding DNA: TGTGCCAGCAGTGCGCTGGGCCTAGCGGGCCCGGGCTTC. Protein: CASSALGLAGPGF.

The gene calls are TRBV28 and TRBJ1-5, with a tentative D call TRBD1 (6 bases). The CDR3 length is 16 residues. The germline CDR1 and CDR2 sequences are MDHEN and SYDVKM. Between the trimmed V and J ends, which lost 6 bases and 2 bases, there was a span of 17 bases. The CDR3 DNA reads TGTGCCAGCAGCAGTTTGGGGGCTGGCGGCAATCAGCCCCAGCATTTT. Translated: CASSSLGAGGNQPQHF.